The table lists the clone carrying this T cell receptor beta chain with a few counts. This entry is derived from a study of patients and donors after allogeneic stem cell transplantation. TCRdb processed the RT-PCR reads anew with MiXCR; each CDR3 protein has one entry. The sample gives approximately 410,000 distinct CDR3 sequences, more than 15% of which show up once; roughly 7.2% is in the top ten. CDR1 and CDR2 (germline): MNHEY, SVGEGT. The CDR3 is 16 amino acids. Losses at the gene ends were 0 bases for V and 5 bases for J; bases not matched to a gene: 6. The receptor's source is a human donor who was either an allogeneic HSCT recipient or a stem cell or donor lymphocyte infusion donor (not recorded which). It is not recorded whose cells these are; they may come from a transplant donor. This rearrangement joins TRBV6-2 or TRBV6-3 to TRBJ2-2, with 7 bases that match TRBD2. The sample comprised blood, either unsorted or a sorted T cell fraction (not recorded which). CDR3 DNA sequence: TGTGCCAGCAGTTACTCGATTCTAGCGGCGACCGGGGAGCTGTTTTTT. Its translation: CASSYSILAATGELFF.